This T cell receptor beta chain was recovered during a study of T cell responses to AZD1222 COVID-19 vaccine. This CDR3 contains 14 residues. The germline V gene encodes CDR1 LGHNA and CDR2 YSLEER. V trimming: 2 bases; J trimming: 4 bases; junction bases outside the gene matches: 3. TCRdb's copy holds only in-frame clones and misses some; the assay was immunoSEQ multiplex PCR. There are around 170,000 clones in the sample; roughly 90% occur only once, and 0.75% to 1% lies in the top ten. This sequence was found in an adult in good health. The chain recombines TRBV4-3 with TRBJ1-1; 8 bases are shared with TRBD1. The sequenced sample was peripheral blood, obtained on day 0 of AZD1222 vaccination. The CDR3 nucleotides read TGCGCCAGCAGCCAAACAGGGGGGGGCACTGAAGCTTTCTTT. Its translation: CASSQTGGGTEAFF.